What follows are 7 T cell receptor beta chains derived from one specimen sequenced in a study of T cell responses to AZD1222 COVID-19 vaccine. The protocol was immunoSEQ multiplex PCR, while the TCRdb copy is restricted to in-frame clones and leaves out a portion. The sample lists some 120,000 clones, 65% to 90% seen once, with roughly a quarter in the top ten. Sample: peripheral blood, taken 28 days after the second AZD1222 dose. The receptors come from an adult who received the AZD1222 COVID-19 vaccine.

This chain connects TRBV4-2 to TRBJ1-2; weak D call: TRBD1 (5 bases). Germline V gene sequence: CDR1 LGHNA, CDR2 YNFKEQ. The CDR3 extends over 13 amino acids. V was cut by 0 bases and J by 8 bases, with 10 bases left in between. CDR3 amino acids: CASSQDNGGGYTF. The CDR3 DNA follows: TGTGCCAGCAGCCAAGATAATGGGGGAGGCTACACCTTC.

This chain connects TRBV6-5 to TRBJ2-7; 10 bases map to TRBD1. The CDR3 contains 16 residues. Per germline, CDR1 MNHEY and CDR2 SVGAGI. The V gene end was trimmed by 2 bases and the J gene end by 1 base; junction bases not matched to a gene: 5. CDR3 amino acids: CASSYLRQGASYEQYF. CDR3 nucleotides: TGTGCCAGCAGTTACCTTAGACAGGGGGCTTCCTACGAGCAGTACTTC.

The chain joins TRBV30 to TRBJ1-2, with D perhaps matching TRBD1 (5 bases). The V end lost 5 bases, the J end lost 2 bases, and 12 bases lay between the germline ends. The CDR3 runs to 13 residues. Germline values: CDR1 GTSNPN, CDR2 SVGIG (reference sequence). The CDR3 protein is CAWDGTGNYGYTF. In nucleotides, the CDR3 is TGTGCCTGGGACGGGACGGGAAACTATGGCTACACCTTC.

The genes are TRBV4-2 and TRBJ2-7; possibly TRBD1 or TRBD2 for D (5 bases each). Between the trimmed V and J ends, which lost 5 bases and 3 bases, there was a span of 26 bases. Germline CDR1 LGHNA, CDR2 YNFKEQ. CDR3 length equals 18 residues. The CDR3 DNA sequence: TGTGCCAGCAGCGCCCAGCTTTTCACGGGGCCCTCCTACTACGAGCAGTACTTC. As protein: CASSAQLFTGPSYYEQYF.

A single count supports this clone. The rearrangement uses TRBV5-1 and TRBJ1-4, with D unclear. The V and J ends lost 4 bases and 3 bases respectively, with 13 bases between them. Looked up from germline, CDR1 is SGHRS and CDR2 is YFSETQ. The length of the CDR3 is 15 residues. The DNA of the CDR3 is TGCGCCAGCAGCACCGGACTGCGTCCTAATGAAAAACTGTTTTTT. Translation: CASSTGLRPNEKLFF.

V and J are TRBV27 and TRBJ2-2; D is uncertain. Germline V gene lookup returns CDR1 MNHEY and CDR2 SMNVEV (reference sequence). Deletions cut 6 bases from V and 0 bases from J, with 11 bases between. The CDR3 has 15 amino acids. CDR3 sequence: CASRIGLTNTGELFF. DNA for the CDR3: TGTGCCAGCAGAATAGGGCTAACGAACACCGGGGAGCTGTTTTTT.

V is TRBV10-1 and J is TRBJ2-5; D is tentatively TRBD1 or TRBD2 (5 bases each). Germline V lookup: CDR1 WNHNN, CDR2 SYGVQD (reference sequence). The CDR3 consists of 13 residues. Trimming removed 4 bases from V and 4 bases from J, with 10 bases in between. This chain's CDR3 is CASSGGYGETQYF. The CDR3 coding sequence is TGCGCCAGCAGTGGGGGGTATGGAGAGACCCAGTACTTC.